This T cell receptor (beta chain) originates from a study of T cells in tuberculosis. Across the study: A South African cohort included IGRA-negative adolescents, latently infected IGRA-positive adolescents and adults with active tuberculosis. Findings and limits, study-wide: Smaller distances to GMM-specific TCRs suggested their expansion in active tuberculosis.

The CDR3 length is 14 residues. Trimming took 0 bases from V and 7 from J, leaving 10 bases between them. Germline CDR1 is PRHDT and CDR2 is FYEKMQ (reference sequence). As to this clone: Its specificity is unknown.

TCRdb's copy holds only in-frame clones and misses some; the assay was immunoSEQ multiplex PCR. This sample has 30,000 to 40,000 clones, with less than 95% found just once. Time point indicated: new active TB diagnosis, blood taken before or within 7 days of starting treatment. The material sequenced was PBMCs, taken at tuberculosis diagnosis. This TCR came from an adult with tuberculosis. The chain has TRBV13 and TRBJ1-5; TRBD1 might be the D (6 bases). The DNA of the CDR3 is TGTGCCAGCAGCTTAGGGGGGGCCGAACAGCCCCAGCATTTT. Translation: CASSLGGAEQPQHF.